Listed below are T cell receptor beta chains from one sample, sequenced in a study of post-analysis software for immune sequencing data. One entry per CDR3 protein results from TCRdb running MiXCR on the PCR reads. Found here are around 700,000 distinct CDR3 sequences, 59% of them singletons; the top ten hold roughly 10%. The material sequenced was blood. All receptors derive from a girl aged 2 to 9 with multiple sclerosis. The CDR3 runs from the conserved cysteine through the conserved F or W. A D gene is named only where the DNA matches it firmly. The size of a clone is reported for some rows only, either as once, few or many, or as a class for expanded clones.

clone_size	v_call	j_call	d_call	cdr3_nt	cdr3_aa
few	TRBV12-3/TRBV12-4	TRBJ2-3	.	TGTGCCAGCACCGGACTGGCGGTGTTCACAGATACGCAGTATTTT	CASTGLAVFTDTQYF
.	TRBV2	TRBJ2-7	.	TGTGCCAGCACCCTGGAAGCCTACGAGCAGTACTTC	CASTLEAYEQYF
few	TRBV6-5	TRBJ1-2	.	TGTGCTAGCCGGGGGGCGGATGGCTACACCTTC	CASRGADGYTF
.	TRBV3-1	TRBJ1-1	.	TGTGCCAGCAGCCATGCAGGGCCGGAGACTGAAGCTTTCTTT	CASSHAGPETEAFF
once	TRBV5-5	TRBJ2-7	.	TGTGCCAGCAGCCTGGAGAGATACAGATCCTACGAGCAGTACTTC	CASSLERYRSYEQYF
.	TRBV6-5	TRBJ2-4	.	TGTGCCAGCAGTTACTCATTCGGGAACATTCAGTACTTC	CASSYSFGNIQYF
few	TRBV7-2	TRBJ1-5	.	TGTGCCAGCAGCATTCCGGGCAATCAGCCCCAGCATTTT	CASSIPGNQPQHF
.	TRBV29-1	TRBJ1-2	.	TGCAGCGTTGAAGCTAGAGACAGGAACTATGGCTACACCTTC	CSVEARDRNYGYTF
.	TRBV9	TRBJ2-4	.	TGTGCCAGCATGTCCCAGGAGTTAGCCAAAAACATTCAGTACTTC	CASMSQELAKNIQYF
.	TRBV12-3/TRBV12-4	TRBJ2-3	.	TGTGCCAGCAGTCGGGACGGACCCACAGATACGCAGTATTTT	CASSRDGPTDTQYF
.	TRBV20-1	TRBJ2-7	.	TGCAGTGCTAGAGAGGAGGGAAGGGGCTACGAGCAGTACTTC	CSAREEGRGYEQYF
few	TRBV29-1	TRBJ2-1	TRBD2	TGCAGCGTGCGGGGGGGCCTACGTGAGCAGTTCTTC	CSVRGGLREQFF
once	TRBV12-3/TRBV12-4	TRBJ1-1	.	TGTGCCAGCAGTTTTCCGTCACGGGGGAACACTGAAGCTTTCTTT	CASSFPSRGNTEAFF
few	TRBV7-2	TRBJ1-6	.	TGTGCCAGCAGCTTAAGGGACGTTTTATATAATTCACCCCTCCACTTT	CASSLRDVLYNSPLHF
once	TRBV5-5	TRBJ2-5	.	TGTGCCAGCAGCTTGGCCCTAGGGCAGGGCCAAGAGACCCAGTACTTC	CASSLALGQGQETQYF
.	TRBV5-1	TRBJ1-1	.	TGCGCCAGCAGCTCGTTTTCAGGGGTCGACACTGAAGCTTTCTTT	CASSSFSGVDTEAFF
.	TRBV29-1	TRBJ2-7	.	TGCAGCGTTCGGGGGTCAGGGCCTCACTCCTACGAGCAGTACTTC	CSVRGSGPHSYEQYF
.	TRBV6-5	TRBJ2-1	.	TGTGCCAGCAGGCCTGACGGACAACCCAATGAGCAGTTCTTC	CASRPDGQPNEQFF
.	TRBV10-3	TRBJ2-3	.	TGTGCCATCAGGCCCCCTCAGGGGGGAGGCACAGATACGCAGTATTTT	CAIRPPQGGGTDTQYF
few	TRBV7-9	TRBJ2-1	TRBD1	TGTGCCAGCAGCTTCAAGACGGGACAGGGGGATGATGAGCAGTTCTTC	CASSFKTGQGDDEQFF
.	TRBV20-1	TRBJ2-1	TRBD2	TGCAGTGCTAGAGATATAGCGGGGGGGCCTTATGAGCAGTTCTTC	CSARDIAGGPYEQFF
.	TRBV11-2	TRBJ2-5	TRBD2	TGTGCCAGCAGCACCGGACTAGCGGGCCAAGAGACCCAGTACTTC	CASSTGLAGQETQYF
.	TRBV2	TRBJ1-1	TRBD1	TGTGCCAGCGGAAAGGGCCACAGGGGCCAGAACACTGAAGCTTTCTTT	CASGKGHRGQNTEAFF
.	TRBV6-5	TRBJ1-2	TRBD1	TGTGCCAGCAGTTACACCTCAGGGGGGACCTATGGCTACACCTTC	CASSYTSGGTYGYTF
.	TRBV15	TRBJ2-3	.	TGTGCCACCAGCAGAGATTCCCCGTTCAACACAGATACGCAGTATTTT	CATSRDSPFNTDTQYF
.	TRBV30	TRBJ1-2	TRBD1	TGTGCCTGGAGTGCCTATTTGACAGGGGGCTTTGTGGATGGCTACACCTTC	CAWSAYLTGGFVDGYTF
.	TRBV20-1	TRBJ2-1	.	TGCAGTGCCCCCCCCTGGGAGGCCTACAATGAGCAGTTCTTC	CSAPPWEAYNEQFF
.	TRBV7-9	TRBJ1-2	.	TGTGCCAGCAGCTTATTCCAAGACATAACGACAAGTGGCTACACCTTC	CASSLFQDITTSGYTF
.	TRBV5-6	TRBJ2-1	.	TGTGCCAGCAGCGGGGGGCGGGGCAGCTCCTACAATGAGCAGTTCTTC	CASSGGRGSSYNEQFF
.	TRBV2	TRBJ2-3	TRBD2	TGTGCCAGCAGTGGACTAGCGGGAGGGCCCTCAGATACGCAGTATTTT	CASSGLAGGPSDTQYF
.	TRBV9	TRBJ2-7	.	TGTGCCAGCAGCGCCGAATCTGGCGGGGACACCTACGAGCAGTACTTC	CASSAESGGDTYEQYF
few	TRBV20-1	TRBJ2-3	.	TGCAGTGCTAGAGATCCGAGGCATGTAGATACGCAGTATTTT	CSARDPRHVDTQYF
.	TRBV30	TRBJ2-1	TRBD2	TGTGCCTGGGATGCGGGAGACAGCAATGAGCAGTTCTTC	CAWDAGDSNEQFF
.	TRBV20-1	TRBJ2-1	TRBD1	TGCAGTGCTGAGCTCTTCCGGGACAGTCTAAACAATGAGCAGTTCTTC	CSAELFRDSLNNEQFF
few	TRBV20-1	TRBJ2-7	TRBD2	TGCAGTGGAGCGGGATTCGATTCCTACGAGCAGTACTTC	CSGAGFDSYEQYF
.	TRBV29-1	TRBJ2-5	.	TGCAGCGTTGTGGGTTACTTGGGACAAGAGACCCAGTACTTC	CSVVGYLGQETQYF
few	TRBV20-1	TRBJ2-7	TRBD2	TGCAGTGCTAGCTCCGGGAGGTCCAACGAGCAGTACTTC	CSASSGRSNEQYF